The clone carrying this TCR beta chain was detected only a few times. Its antigen is not identified. The germline V and J ends were trimmed by 8 bases and 0 bases, with 5 bases remaining between them. The CDR3 has 13 residues. Per germline, CDR1 LGHNT and CDR2 FRNRAP. The sample belongs to a study of beta chain features in type 1 diabetes. Study-wide background: Patients were similar to healthy donors in age and gender (as well as in cell yields).

Findings and caveats of the study: For type 1 diabetes patients, VDJ junctions showed fewer insertions and more deletions. Type 1 diabetes patients showed a moderate but significant shortening of TCRB CDR3s in all four CD4+ subsets.

Investigators reverse transcribed all isolated RNA, so they sequenced expressed TCRB transcripts. Assay used: immunoSEQ multiplex PCR; TCRdb lists only in-frame clones, some missing. This table holds 300,000 or so clones, roughly 8.8% found once. Input material: central memory CD4+ T cells from blood. This clonotype originated in a man in his thirties or forties with type 1 diabetes. V is TRBV12-5 and J is TRBJ2-6; D gene uncertain. The CDR3 reads CASLSSGANVLTF. The CDR3 DNA follows: TGTGCTAGTTTAAGCTCTGGGGCCAACGTCCTGACTTTC.